The entry below describes one T cell receptor (beta chain). Its matching antigen is unknown. This sample stems from a study of T cells in Graves' hyperthyroidism and ophthalmopathy. Notes on the study in general: Ophthalmopathy, which appeared later, was predicted by the model a median 6.5 months before onset. Peripheral blood also featured most of the thyroid clonotypes expanded above 0.001.

RNA transcripts yielded amplified TCR beta CDR3 regions. HTBI primers were employed in a first-round RT-PCR of the TCR CDR3. TCRdb reanalysed the multiplex PCR reads using MiXCR and keeps one entry per CDR3 protein. This sample yields about 740,000 distinct CDR3 sequences, of which 12% to 15% are seen a single time; about 9.4% belongs to the top ten. Trimming left V 2 bases short and J 1 base short, with 12 bases between. The CDR3 is 15 amino acids. Germline V gene sequence: CDR1 GTSNPN, CDR2 SVGIG (reference sequence). Every diagnosis used clinical symptoms, serum thyroxine and TRAb, thyroid ultrasound and orbital computed tomography.

This TCR was sampled from a woman aged 18-35 years with Graves' hyperthyroidism. The chain recombines TRBV30 with TRBJ1-5; possibly TRBD1 for D (5 bases). Sequenced input: blood. The CDR3 loop is CAWSLRGGSNQPQHF. In DNA form, the CDR3 reads TGTGCCTGGAGTTTAAGGGGAGGCAGCAATCAGCCCCAGCATTTT.